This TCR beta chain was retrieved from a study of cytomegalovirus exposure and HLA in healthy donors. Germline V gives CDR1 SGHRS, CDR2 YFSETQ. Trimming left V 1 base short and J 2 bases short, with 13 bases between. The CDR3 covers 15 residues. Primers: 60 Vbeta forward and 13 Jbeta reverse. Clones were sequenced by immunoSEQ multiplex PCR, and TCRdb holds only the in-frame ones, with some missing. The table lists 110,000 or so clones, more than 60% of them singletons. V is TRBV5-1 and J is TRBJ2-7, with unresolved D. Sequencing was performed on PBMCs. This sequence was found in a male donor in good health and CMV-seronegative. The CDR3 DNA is TGCGCCAGCAGCTTGTCATCAGGAACCACCTACGAGCAGTACTTC. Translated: CASSLSSGTTYEQYF. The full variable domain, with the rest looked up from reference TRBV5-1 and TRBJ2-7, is KAGVTQTPRYLIKTRGQQVTLSCSPISGHRSVSWYQQTPGQGLQFLFEYFSETQRNKGNFPGRFSGRQFSNSRSEMNVSTLELGDSALYLCASSLSSGTTYEQYFGPGTRLTVT.